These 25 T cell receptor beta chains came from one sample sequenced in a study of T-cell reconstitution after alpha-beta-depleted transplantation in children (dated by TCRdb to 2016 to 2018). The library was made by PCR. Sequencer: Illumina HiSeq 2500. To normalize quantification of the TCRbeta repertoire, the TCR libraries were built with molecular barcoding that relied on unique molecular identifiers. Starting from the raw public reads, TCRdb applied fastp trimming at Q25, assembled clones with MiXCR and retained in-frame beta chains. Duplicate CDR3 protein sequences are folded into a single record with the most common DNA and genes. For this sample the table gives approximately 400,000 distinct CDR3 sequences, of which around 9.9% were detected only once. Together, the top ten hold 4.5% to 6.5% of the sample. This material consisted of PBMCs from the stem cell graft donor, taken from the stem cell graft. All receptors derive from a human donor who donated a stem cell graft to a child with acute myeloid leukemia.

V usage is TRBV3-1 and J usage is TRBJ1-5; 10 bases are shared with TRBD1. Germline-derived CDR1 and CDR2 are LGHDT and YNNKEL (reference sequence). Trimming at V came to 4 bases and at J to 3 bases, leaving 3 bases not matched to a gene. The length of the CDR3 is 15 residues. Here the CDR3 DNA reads TGTGCCAGCAGCCCCGGGACAGGGGTCAATCAGCCCCAGCATTTT. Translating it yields CASSPGTGVNQPQHF.

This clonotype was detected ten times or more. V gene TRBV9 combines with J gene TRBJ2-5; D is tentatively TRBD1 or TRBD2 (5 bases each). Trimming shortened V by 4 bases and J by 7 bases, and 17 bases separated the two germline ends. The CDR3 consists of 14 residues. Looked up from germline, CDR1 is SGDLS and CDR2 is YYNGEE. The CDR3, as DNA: TGTGCCAGCAGCCAGTCTGGGGGTCAGGGGACCCAGTACTTC. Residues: CASSQSGGQGTQYF.

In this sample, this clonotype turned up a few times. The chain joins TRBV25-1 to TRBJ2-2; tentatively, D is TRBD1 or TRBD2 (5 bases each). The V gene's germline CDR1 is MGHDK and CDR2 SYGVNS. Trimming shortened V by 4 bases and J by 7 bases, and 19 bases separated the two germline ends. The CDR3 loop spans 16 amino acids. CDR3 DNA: TGTGCCAGCAGTGGAATTTACGGGGCCGCCGGCGGGGAGCTGTTTTTT. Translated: CASSGIYGAAGGELFF.

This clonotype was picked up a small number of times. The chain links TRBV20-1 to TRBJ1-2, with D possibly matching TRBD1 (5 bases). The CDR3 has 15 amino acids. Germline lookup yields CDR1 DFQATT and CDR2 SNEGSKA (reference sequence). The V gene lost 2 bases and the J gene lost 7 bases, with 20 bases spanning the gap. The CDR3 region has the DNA TGCAGTGCTAGATTTTTTGGGGCGGCTGAGGGTGGCTACACCTTC. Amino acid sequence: CSARFFGAAEGGYTF.

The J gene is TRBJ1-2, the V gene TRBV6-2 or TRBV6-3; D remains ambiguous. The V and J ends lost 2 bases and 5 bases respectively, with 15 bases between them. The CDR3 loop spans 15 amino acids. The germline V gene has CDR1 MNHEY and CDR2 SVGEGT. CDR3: CASSYPLAGRYGYTF. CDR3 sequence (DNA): TGTGCCAGCAGTTACCCTCTTGCCGGTCGGTATGGCTACACCTTC.

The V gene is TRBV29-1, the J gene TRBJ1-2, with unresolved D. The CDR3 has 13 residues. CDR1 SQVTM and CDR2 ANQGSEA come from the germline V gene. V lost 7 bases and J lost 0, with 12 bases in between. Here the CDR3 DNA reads TGCAGCGCTGAGGGAGGAACTAACTATGGCTACACCTTC. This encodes CSAEGGTNYGYTF. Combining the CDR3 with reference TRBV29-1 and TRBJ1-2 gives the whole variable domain SAVISQKPSRDICQRGTSLTIQCQVDSQVTMMFWYRQQPGQSLTLIATANQGSEATYESGFVIDKFPISRPNLTFSTLTVSNMSPEDSSIYLCSAEGGTNYGYTFGSGTRLTVV.

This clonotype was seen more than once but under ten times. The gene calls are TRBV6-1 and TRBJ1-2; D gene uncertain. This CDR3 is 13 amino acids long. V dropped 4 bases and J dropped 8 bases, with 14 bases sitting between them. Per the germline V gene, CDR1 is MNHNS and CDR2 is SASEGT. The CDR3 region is CASSGDNLRGYTF. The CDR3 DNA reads TGTGCCAGCAGTGGAGACAACCTACGAGGCTACACCTTC.

The CDR3 protein is CSARPDKGTYGYTF. DNA of the CDR3: TGCAGTGCTAGACCGGACAAAGGGACATATGGCTACACCTTC. The gene calls are TRBV20-1 and TRBJ1-2, with D perhaps matching TRBD1 (6 bases). The CDR3 spans 14 residues. The V and J ends lost 2 bases and 5 bases respectively, with 15 bases between them. Germline V gene data show CDR1 as DFQATT and CDR2 as SNEGSKA (reference sequence).

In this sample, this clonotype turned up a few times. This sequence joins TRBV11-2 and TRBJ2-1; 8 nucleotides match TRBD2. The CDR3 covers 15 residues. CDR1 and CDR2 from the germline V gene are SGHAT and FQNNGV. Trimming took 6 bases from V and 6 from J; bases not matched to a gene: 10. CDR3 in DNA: TGTGCCAGCAGTGTGGTTAGACTAGCGCCCAATGAGCAGTTCTTC. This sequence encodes CASSVVRLAPNEQFF.

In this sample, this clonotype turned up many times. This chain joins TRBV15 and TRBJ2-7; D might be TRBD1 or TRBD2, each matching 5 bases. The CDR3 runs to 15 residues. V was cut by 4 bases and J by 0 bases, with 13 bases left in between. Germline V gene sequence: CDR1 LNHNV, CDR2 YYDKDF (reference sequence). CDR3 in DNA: TGTGCCACCAGCACGGGACGAGAGAGCTCCTACGAGCAGTACTTC. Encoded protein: CATSTGRESSYEQYF.

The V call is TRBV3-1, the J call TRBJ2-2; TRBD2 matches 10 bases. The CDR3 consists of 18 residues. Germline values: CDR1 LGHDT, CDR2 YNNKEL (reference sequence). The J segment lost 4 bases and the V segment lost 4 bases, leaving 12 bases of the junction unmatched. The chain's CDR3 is CASSLPTGTSDFTGELFF. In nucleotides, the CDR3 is TGTGCCAGCAGCCTACCGACCGGGACTAGCGACTTCACCGGGGAGCTGTTTTTT.

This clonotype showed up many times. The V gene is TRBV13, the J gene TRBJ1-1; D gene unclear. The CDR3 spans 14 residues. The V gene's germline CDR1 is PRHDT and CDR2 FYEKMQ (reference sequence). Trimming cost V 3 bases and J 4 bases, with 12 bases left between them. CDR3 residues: CASSFQEPRTEAFF. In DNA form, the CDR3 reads TGTGCCAGCAGCTTCCAGGAACCCCGCACTGAAGCTTTCTTT.

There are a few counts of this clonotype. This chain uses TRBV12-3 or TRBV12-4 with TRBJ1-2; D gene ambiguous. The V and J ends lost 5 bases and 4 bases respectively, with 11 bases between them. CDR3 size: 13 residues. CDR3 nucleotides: TGTGCCAGCAGTCCCCCGGGGTTCTATGGCTACACCTTC. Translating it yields CASSPPGFYGYTF.

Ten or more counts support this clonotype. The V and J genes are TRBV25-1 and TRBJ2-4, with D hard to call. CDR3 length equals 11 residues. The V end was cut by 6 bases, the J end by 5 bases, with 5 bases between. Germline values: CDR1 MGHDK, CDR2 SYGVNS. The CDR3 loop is CASSSENIQYF. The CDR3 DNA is TGTGCCAGCAGCTCCGAAAACATTCAGTACTTC.

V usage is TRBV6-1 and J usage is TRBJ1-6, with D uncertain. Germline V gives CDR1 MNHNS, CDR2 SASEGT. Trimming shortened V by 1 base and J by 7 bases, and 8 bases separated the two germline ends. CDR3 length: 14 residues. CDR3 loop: CASSEGNPNSPLHF. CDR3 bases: TGTGCCAGCAGTGAAGGAAACCCAAATTCACCCCTCCACTTT.

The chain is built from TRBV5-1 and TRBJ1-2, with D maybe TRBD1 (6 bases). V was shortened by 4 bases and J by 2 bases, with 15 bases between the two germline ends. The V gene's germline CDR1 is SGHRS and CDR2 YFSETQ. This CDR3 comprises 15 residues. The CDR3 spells CASSLGAEANYGYTF. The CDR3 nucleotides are TGCGCCAGCAGCCTGGGGGCGGAAGCGAACTATGGCTACACCTTC.

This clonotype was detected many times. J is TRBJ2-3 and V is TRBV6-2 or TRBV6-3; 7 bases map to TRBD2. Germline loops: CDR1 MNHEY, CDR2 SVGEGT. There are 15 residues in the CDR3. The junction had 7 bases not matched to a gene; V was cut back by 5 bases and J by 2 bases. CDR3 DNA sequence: TGTGCCAGCAGTCTAGCGGAGTCCTCCACAGATACGCAGTATTTT. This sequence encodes CASSLAESSTDTQYF.

The CDR3 sequence is CASSFVAGGGGNTEAFF. The CDR3 nucleotides are TGTGCCAGCAGTTTCGTGGCAGGGGGCGGGGGAAACACTGAAGCTTTCTTT. The V gene is TRBV12-3 or TRBV12-4, the J gene TRBJ1-1; 8 positions agree with TRBD1. With V trimmed by 3 bases and J by 2 bases, 11 bases remained unmatched. The CDR3 extends over 17 amino acids.

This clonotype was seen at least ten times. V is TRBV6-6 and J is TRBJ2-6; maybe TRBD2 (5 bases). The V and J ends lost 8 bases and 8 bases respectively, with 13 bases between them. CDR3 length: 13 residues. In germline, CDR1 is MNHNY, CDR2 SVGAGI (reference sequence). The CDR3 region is CASLTIQTNVLTF. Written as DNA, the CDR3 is TGTGCCAGCTTGACTATCCAGACCAACGTCCTGACTTTC.

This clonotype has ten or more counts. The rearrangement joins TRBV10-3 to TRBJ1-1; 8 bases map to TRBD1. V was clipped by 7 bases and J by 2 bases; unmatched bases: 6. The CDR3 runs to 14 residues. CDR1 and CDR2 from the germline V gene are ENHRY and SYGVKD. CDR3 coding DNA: TGTGCCATCACCCTCGGGACAGGAAACACTGAAGCTTTCTTT. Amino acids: CAITLGTGNTEAFF.

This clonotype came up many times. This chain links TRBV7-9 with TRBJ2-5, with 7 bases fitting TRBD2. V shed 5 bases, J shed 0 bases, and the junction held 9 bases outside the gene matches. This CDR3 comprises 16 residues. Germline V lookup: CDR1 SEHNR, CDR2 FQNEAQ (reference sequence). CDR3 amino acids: CASSPIGAGNQETQYF. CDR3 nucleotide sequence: TGTGCCAGCAGCCCTATTGGAGCGGGGAACCAAGAGACCCAGTACTTC.

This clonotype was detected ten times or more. CDR3 residues: CSATGTTNEAFF. The CDR3 DNA reads TGCAGTGCCACCGGGACAACCAACGAAGCTTTCTTT. V usage is TRBV20-1 and J usage is TRBJ1-1; weak D call: TRBD1 (6 bases). The CDR3 is 12 residues long. V was trimmed by 6 bases and J by 8 bases, leaving 16 bases between them. CDR1 and CDR2 (germline): DFQATT, SNEGSKA (reference sequence).

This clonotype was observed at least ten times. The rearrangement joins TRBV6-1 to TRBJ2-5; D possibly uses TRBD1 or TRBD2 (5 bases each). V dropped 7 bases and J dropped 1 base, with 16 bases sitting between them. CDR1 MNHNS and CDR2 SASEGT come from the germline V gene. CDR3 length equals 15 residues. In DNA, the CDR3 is TGTGCCAGCACCACGGGCGGTGGGACCCAAGAGACCCAGTACTTC. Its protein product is CASTTGGGTQETQYF.

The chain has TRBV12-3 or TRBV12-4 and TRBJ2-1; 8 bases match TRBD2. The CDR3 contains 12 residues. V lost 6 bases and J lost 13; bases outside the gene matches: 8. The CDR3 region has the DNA TGTGCCAGCAGGACTGACAGCGGGGGTCAGTTCTTC. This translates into CASRTDSGGQFF.

This chain's CDR3 is CASSQAGSYNEQFF. For the CDR3, the DNA is TGTGCCAGCAGCCAAGCAGGGTCCTACAATGAGCAGTTCTTC. The gene calls are TRBV3-1 and TRBJ2-1; a possible D gene is TRBD1 (5 bases). The CDR3 sequence is 14 residues long. CDR1 and CDR2 (germline): LGHDT, YNNKEL (reference sequence). V was pared by 1 base and J by 1 base, with 5 bases between.